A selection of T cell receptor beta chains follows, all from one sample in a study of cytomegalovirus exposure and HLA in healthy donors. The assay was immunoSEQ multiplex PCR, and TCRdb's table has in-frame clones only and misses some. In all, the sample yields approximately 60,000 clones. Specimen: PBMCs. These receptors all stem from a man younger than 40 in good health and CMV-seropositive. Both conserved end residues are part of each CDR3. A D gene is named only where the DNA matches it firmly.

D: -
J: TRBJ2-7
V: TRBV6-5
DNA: TGTGCCAGCACTGACAATAACTACGAGCAGTACTTC
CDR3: CASTDNNYEQYF

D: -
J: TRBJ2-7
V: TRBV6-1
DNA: TGTGCCAGCAGTGAAGAACAGGTTCTTAACTACGAGCAGTACTTC
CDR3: CASSEEQVLNYEQYF

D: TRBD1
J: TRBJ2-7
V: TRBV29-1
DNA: TGCAGCGTTGAGGGGACAGGGTCCGTCTACGAGCAGTACTTC
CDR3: CSVEGTGSVYEQYF

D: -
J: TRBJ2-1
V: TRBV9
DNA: TGTGCCAGCAGCGTAGAACTTAGCTCCTACAATGAGCAGTTCTTC
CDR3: CASSVELSSYNEQFF

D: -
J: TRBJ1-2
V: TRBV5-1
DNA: TGCGCCAGCAGCTCCAACCCCGGCTATGGCTACACCTTC
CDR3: CASSSNPGYGYTF

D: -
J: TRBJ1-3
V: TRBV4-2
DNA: TGTGCCAGCAGCCAAGATCTGGCAGGAAACACCATATATTTT
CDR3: CASSQDLAGNTIYF

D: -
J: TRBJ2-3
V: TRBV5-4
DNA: TGTGCCAGCACCCGCCAGCGGACGGGCACAGATACGCAGTATTTT
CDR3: CASTRQRTGTDTQYF

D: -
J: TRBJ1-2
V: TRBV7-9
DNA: TGTGCCAGCAGACTCGGAGGGGTCTCTGGCTACACCTTC
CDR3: CASRLGGVSGYTF

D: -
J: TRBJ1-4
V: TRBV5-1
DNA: TGCGCCAGCAGCCCTCGGTCGGGGAATGAAAAACTGTTTTTT
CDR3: CASSPRSGNEKLFF

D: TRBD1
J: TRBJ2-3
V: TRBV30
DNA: TGTGCCTGGCACAGGGGCCACACAGATACGCAGTATTTT
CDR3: CAWHRGHTDTQYF

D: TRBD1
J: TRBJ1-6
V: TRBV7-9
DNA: TGTGCCAGCAGGACAGGGACCACCAATTCACCCCTCCACTTT
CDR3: CASRTGTTNSPLHF

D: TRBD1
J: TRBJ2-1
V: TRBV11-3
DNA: TGTGCCAGCAGCCCGACAGGGCACAATGAGCAGTTCTTC
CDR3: CASSPTGHNEQFF

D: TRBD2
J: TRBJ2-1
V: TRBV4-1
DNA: TGCGCCAGCAGCCGGACTAGCGGGGGGAATGAGCAGTTCTTC
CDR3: CASSRTSGGNEQFF